The 13 T cell receptor beta chains below all came from one sample that was sequenced in a study of T cells in Graves' hyperthyroidism and ophthalmopathy. Amplified TCR beta CDR3 regions came from RNA transcripts. The TCR CDR3 was amplified in a first-round RT-PCR using the HTBI primer set. MiXCR, applied by TCRdb to the multiplex PCR reads, yields one record per CDR3 protein. The top ten clones hold 28% of a sample with under 400,000 distinct CDR3 sequences, approximately 14% of them seen once. The sequencing input was blood. Every receptor here comes from a woman younger than 30 with Graves' hyperthyroidism that later progressed to Graves' ophthalmopathy.

A few counts support this clonotype. CDR3 amino acids: CASSLSAGRSNEQFF. The CDR3 nucleotides are TGTGCCAGCAGTTTATCCGCGGGACGGTCGAATGAGCAGTTCTTC. The chain combines TRBV12-3 or TRBV12-4 with TRBJ2-1, with D perhaps matching TRBD2 (6 bases). CDR3 size: 15 residues. V lost 2 bases and J lost 7, with 15 bases in between.

This sequence joins TRBV28 and TRBJ2-5; a weak D match, TRBD1 (6 bases). Germline V gene data show CDR1 as MDHEN and CDR2 as SYDVKM. The CDR3 sequence is 13 residues long. Trimming removed 11 bases at V and 5 bases at J, with 18 bases between. CDR3 region: CAVSRGPRETQYF. For the CDR3, the DNA is TGTGCCGTCAGCAGGGGCCCGCGGGAGACCCAGTACTTC.

This clonotype was seen repeatedly, ten times or more. The CDR3 DNA reads TGTGCCAGCAGTGAAGAATTCAATGAGCAGTTCTTC. Translation: CASSEEFNEQFF. The chain employs TRBV2 and TRBJ2-1; D remains unclear. Per the germline V gene, CDR1 is SNHLY and CDR2 is FYNNEI. Trimming pared 1 base from V and 6 bases from J, leaving 4 bases between. The CDR3 loop spans 12 amino acids.

There are many counts of this clonotype. V and J are TRBV20-1 and TRBJ2-1, with 7 nucleotides matching TRBD2. V was pared by 6 bases and J by 3 bases, with 8 bases of the junction left unmatched. The CDR3 has 14 amino acids. Per the germline V gene, CDR1 is DFQATT and CDR2 is SNEGSKA (reference sequence). CDR3 in amino acids: CSALKRGNYNEQFF. CDR3 bases: TGCAGTGCCCTCAAGCGGGGAAACTACAATGAGCAGTTCTTC.

This clonotype was counted once. It may be a read error: a sequence one base away is much more abundant. V and J are TRBV3-1 and TRBJ2-2; TRBD2 aligns across 12 bases. The V and J ends lost 3 bases and 7 bases, in that order; junction bases with no gene match: 3. This CDR3 is built from 15 residues. Germline CDR1 is LGHDT and CDR2 is YNNKEL (reference sequence). In DNA, the CDR3 is TGTGCCAGCAGCCAGAGACTAGCGGGAGTCGGGGAGCTGTTTTTT. This codes for CASSQRLAGVGELFF.

The V gene is TRBV13, the J gene TRBJ2-3, with 11 bases matching TRBD2. Germline CDR1 reads PRHDT; CDR2 reads FYEKMQ (reference sequence). The CDR3 extends over 15 amino acids. V dropped 7 bases and J dropped 3; count of bases not matched to a gene: 6. The CDR3: CASTWTSGLTDTQYF. In nucleotides, the CDR3 is TGTGCCAGCACCTGGACTAGCGGGTTAACAGATACGCAGTATTTT.

This clonotype was observed at least ten times. This chain links TRBV20-1 with TRBJ1-1, with TRBD1 matching 10 bases. Unmatched junction bases numbered 5, after V lost 5 bases and J lost 5 bases. Germline values: CDR1 DFQATT, CDR2 SNEGSKA (reference sequence). This CDR3 spans 13 amino acids. The CDR3 nucleotides are TGCAGTGCTTCCGGGACAGGGGTGACTGAAGCTTTCTTT. Translating gives CSASGTGVTEAFF.

This clonotype was seen repeatedly, ten times or more. The rearrangement uses TRBV16 and TRBJ1-2; 8 bases fit TRBD1. V shed 0 bases, J shed 6 bases, and the junction held 6 bases outside the gene matches. Germline CDR1 is KGHSY and CDR2 is FQNENV. The CDR3 has 15 residues. CDR3 protein: CASSQSARGQHGYTF. The CDR3 bases are TGTGCCAGCAGCCAATCGGCCAGGGGGCAACATGGCTACACCTTC.

The chain recombines TRBV19 with TRBJ2-2; possible D gene TRBD2, 5 bases. Germline V gives CDR1 LNHDA, CDR2 SQIVND (reference sequence). V dropped 3 bases and J dropped 6 bases, with 20 bases sitting between them. This CDR3 spans 17 amino acids. The CDR3 DNA sequence: TGTGCCAGTAGTATCGTAGTGGGAGAGTTTGTGGCCGGGGAGCTGTTTTTT. Translating it yields CASSIVVGEFVAGELFF. Full variable domain (rest looked up from reference TRBV19 and TRBJ2-2): DGGITQSPKYLFRKEGQNVTLSCEQNLNHDAMYWYRQDPGQGLRLIYYSQIVNDFQKGDIAEGYSVSREKKESFPLTVTSAQKNPTAFYLCASSIVVGEFVAGELFFGEGSRLTVL.

This clonotype was seen at least ten times. The rearrangement uses TRBV27 and TRBJ1-4, with D unresolved. V was pared by 8 bases and J by 8 bases, with 18 bases between. Germline V gives CDR1 MNHEY, CDR2 SMNVEV (reference sequence). The CDR3 has 14 residues. The CDR3 nucleotides are TGTGCCAGCTCCCGGGTCGGTCTCAGCGAAAAACTGTTTTTT. Protein product: CASSRVGLSEKLFF. Filled out from reference TRBV27 and TRBJ1-4, the complete variable domain reads EAQVTQNPRYLITVTGKKLTVTCSQNMNHEYMSWYRQDPGLGLRQIYYSMNVEVTDKGDVPEGYKVSRKEKRNFPLILESPSPNQTSLYFCASSRVGLSEKLFFGSGTQLSVL.

This clonotype came up a few times. The rearrangement uses TRBV4-2 and TRBJ2-3, with 9 bases lining up with TRBD2. This CDR3 contains 15 residues. V lost 4 bases to trimming and J lost 2 bases; unmatched junction nucleotides: 4. Germline V CDR1 and CDR2: LGHNA, YNFKEQ. The CDR3 DNA reads TGTGCCAGCAGCCGCCGACTAGCGGACACAGATACGCAGTATTTT. It specifies CASSRRLADTDTQYF.

This clonotype was detected ten times or more. The rearrangement joins TRBV28 to TRBJ1-4; D gene unclear. The CDR3 consists of 16 residues. Germline CDR1 MDHEN, CDR2 SYDVKM. V was pared by 5 bases and J by 6 bases, with 19 bases between. CDR3 in amino acids: CASSPGLGSRYEKLFF. The CDR3, as DNA: TGTGCCAGCAGTCCCGGACTAGGGAGTCGGTATGAAAAACTGTTTTTT.

This rearrangement joins TRBV6-7 to TRBJ1-1; D is uncertain. TRBV6-7 is an ORF, and what it does is uncertain. Trimming pared 11 bases from V and 3 bases from J, leaving 16 bases between. The length of the CDR3 is 13 residues. The CDR3 DNA reads as TGTGCCGCAATGGTGGGATTTGACACTGAAGCTTTCTTT. Its protein product is CAAMVGFDTEAFF.